Presented here are 32 T cell receptor beta chains from one specimen sequenced in a study of siplizumab effects on memory and regulatory T cells. Sequencing was performed with immunoSEQ multiplex PCR; in TCRdb, only in-frame clones are kept and a portion is missing. Here the sample spans 100,000 or so clones, 90% to 95% being singletons. Sequenced input: Tregs sorted from blood. All receptors derive from a human donor in good health.

CDR3 sequence: CASSAHEGGQPQHF. Written as DNA, the CDR3 is TGTGCCAGCAGCGCCCACGAGGGCGGCCAGCCCCAGCATTTT. The V and J genes are TRBV9 and TRBJ1-5; D is undetermined. The CDR3 is made up of 14 amino acids. Trimming stripped 3 bases from V and 7 bases from J, with 14 bases between. CDR1 and CDR2 from the germline V gene are SGDLS and YYNGEE.

The chain combines TRBV10-3 with TRBJ2-2, with D hard to call. The CDR3 spans 16 residues. Germline CDR1 ENHRY, CDR2 SYGVKD. Trimming removed 0 bases at V and 0 bases at J, with 8 bases between. The CDR3 DNA is TGTGCCATCAGTGAGTCGGTCGTATCGAACACCGGGGAGCTGTTTTTT. Translated, it gives CAISESVVSNTGELFF.

The rearrangement joins TRBV7-9 to TRBJ1-2; D is unclear. The CDR3 runs 14 residues. V was pared by 5 bases and J by 2 bases, with 12 bases between. Germline-derived CDR1 and CDR2 are SEHNR and FQNEAQ (reference sequence). The CDR3 DNA follows: TGTGCCAGCAGCAATAAACAGACAAACTATGGCTACACCTTC. This encodes CASSNKQTNYGYTF.

The chain employs TRBV5-4 and TRBJ2-3, with 9 nucleotides matching TRBD2. Germline CDR1 SGHNT, CDR2 YYREEE (reference sequence). This CDR3 is 17 amino acids long. V lost 9 bases and J lost 6; bases outside the gene matches: 20. DNA of the CDR3: TGTGCCACCGACCGAGTGCGGGAGGGCCTGAAGGGGGATACGCAGTATTTT. Translation gives CATDRVREGLKGDTQYF.

The V and J genes are TRBV6-6 and TRBJ1-2; D might be TRBD1 (5 bases). V dropped 6 bases and J dropped 4 bases, with 12 bases sitting between them. Germline CDR1 and CDR2: MNHNY and SVGAGI (reference sequence). CDR3 length: 13 residues. In nucleotides, the CDR3 is TGTGCCAGCAGCCGAACAGGTCTCTATGGCTACACCTTC. The encoded protein is CASSRTGLYGYTF.

The J gene is TRBJ2-1, the V gene TRBV5-1; D possibly corresponds to TRBD1 (6 bases). Between the trimmed V and J ends, which lost 1 base and 8 bases, there was a span of 16 bases. This CDR3 spans 15 amino acids. The V gene's germline CDR1 is SGHRS and CDR2 YFSETQ. The DNA for the CDR3 is TGCGCCAGCAGCTTGAGGGGGTATTTGGGCGATGAGCAGTTCTTC. Translating it yields CASSLRGYLGDEQFF.

By sample share, this clone is medium-sized. The chain joins TRBV7-9 to TRBJ1-4; TRBD1 matches 11 bases. The CDR3 length is 15 residues. V shed 5 bases, J shed 8 bases, and the junction held 7 bases outside the gene matches. Looked up from germline, CDR1 is SEHNR and CDR2 is FQNEAQ (reference sequence). Written as DNA, the CDR3 is TGTGCCAGCAGCCCCCGGACAGGGGGCGACGAAAAACTGTTTTTT. Protein sequence: CASSPRTGGDEKLFF.

The V call is TRBV5-1, the J call TRBJ2-1; 8 bases match TRBD2. The trim removed 1 base at V and 0 bases at J, leaving 3 bases unmatched. The CDR3 length is 16 residues. Germline CDR1 and CDR2: SGHRS and YFSETQ. This CDR3 is CASSLTSGHSYNEQFF. DNA for the CDR3: TGCGCCAGCAGCTTGACTAGCGGTCACTCCTACAATGAGCAGTTCTTC.

The V gene is TRBV20-1, the J gene TRBJ2-5, with no clear D. In germline, CDR1 is DFQATT, CDR2 SNEGSKA (reference sequence). The CDR3 is made up of 10 amino acids. The CDR3 is CGAYQETQYF. In nucleotides, the CDR3 is TGCGGAGCGTACCAAGAGACCCAGTACTTC.

V is TRBV6-6 and J is TRBJ2-3; D may be TRBD2 (6 bases). Trimming took 6 bases from V and 1 from J, leaving 17 bases between them. The CDR3 length is 16 residues. From germline, CDR1 is MNHNY and CDR2 SVGAGI (reference sequence). As DNA, the CDR3 is TGTGCCAGCAGATCAGCTGGGACTCCAGGCACAGATACGCAGTATTTT. The encoded protein is CASRSAGTPGTDTQYF.

The chain carries TRBV7-3 and TRBJ1-1; 10 nucleotides match TRBD1. The germline gives CDR1 SGHTA, CDR2 FQGTGA. J was trimmed by 10 bases and V by 3 bases; bases with no gene match: 5. CDR3 size: 13 residues. CDR3 DNA sequence: TGTGCCAGCAGCTTTGACAGGGGGCACATAGCTTTCTTT. This encodes CASSFDRGHIAFF.

The chain employs TRBV28 and TRBJ2-3; no reliable D call. Trimming pared 6 bases from V and 2 bases from J, leaving 6 bases between. The CDR3 sequence is 12 residues long. CDR1 and CDR2 (germline): MDHEN, SYDVKM. The CDR3, as DNA: TGTGCCAGCAGGGGCGACACAGATACGCAGTATTTT. This gives the protein CASRGDTDTQYF.

This chain connects TRBV13 to TRBJ1-2; weak D call: TRBD1 (5 bases). The CDR3 has 13 residues. Germline V gene sequence: CDR1 PRHDT, CDR2 FYEKMQ (reference sequence). V shed 1 base and J shed 5 bases, with 8 bases lying between them. The DNA for the CDR3 is TGTGCCAGCAGCTTAGACAGGTGGTATGGCTACACCTTC. Amino acids: CASSLDRWYGYTF.

Comments on this clone: A read error may produce the germline difference seen at one junction end. V and J are TRBV6-7 and TRBJ2-5; TRBD2 matches 13 bases. TRBV6-7 is an open reading frame whose function is uncertain. This CDR3 has 13 amino acids. CDR3 nucleotides: TGTGCCAGCAGTTATCCCGGGACTAGCGGGGAAGACTTC. Translation: CASSYPGTSGEDF.

This chain uses TRBV6-1 with TRBJ2-2, with no clear D. This CDR3 has 15 amino acids. CDR1 MNHNS and CDR2 SASEGT come from the germline V gene. Trimming pared 5 bases from V and 6 bases from J, leaving 16 bases between. CDR3 region: CASSRSHFSAGELFF. The DNA of the CDR3 is TGTGCCAGCAGTCGGTCTCACTTCTCTGCCGGGGAGCTGTTTTTT.

The chain couples TRBV6-1 to TRBJ2-3; the D is unclear. In germline, CDR1 is MNHNS, CDR2 SASEGT. V gave up 1 base and J gave up 7 bases, with 9 bases separating them. The CDR3 loop spans 13 amino acids. CDR3 in amino acids: CASSEGLYYTQYF. CDR3 bases: TGTGCCAGCAGTGAAGGGTTGTACTATACGCAGTATTTT.

The rearrangement uses TRBV11-1 and TRBJ2-3, with 11 bases fitting TRBD2. CDR3 length equals 14 residues. Germline assignment: CDR1 SGHAT and CDR2 FQDESV (reference sequence). After removal of 5 bases from V and 13 bases from J, the junction contained 11 bases not matched to a gene. The CDR3 DNA follows: TGTGCCAGCAGCCAGGGACTAGCGGTCCCAGGGGAGTATTTT. Translating it yields CASSQGLAVPGEYF.

J is TRBJ2-7 and V is TRBV16, with 9 bases lining up with TRBD1. With V trimmed by 2 bases and J by 6 bases, 14 bases remained unmatched. Germline V gives CDR1 KGHSY, CDR2 FQNENV. This CDR3 has 17 residues. The CDR3 region is CASSQNLPGQGIIEQYF. As DNA, the CDR3 is TGTGCCAGCAGCCAAAACTTGCCGGGACAGGGAATCATCGAGCAGTACTTC.

The V call is TRBV10-2, the J call TRBJ2-3; the D call may be TRBD1 or TRBD2 (5 bases each). The germline V gene encodes CDR1 WSHSY and CDR2 SAAADI. Trimming shortened V by 7 bases and J by 5 bases, and 16 bases separated the two germline ends. The CDR3 consists of 14 residues. The CDR3 reads CASNEAGRGDTQYF. DNA of the CDR3: TGCGCCAGCAACGAGGCGGGTAGGGGAGATACGCAGTATTTT.

The chain uses TRBV11-2 and TRBJ2-7; TRBD1 matches at 9 bases. The V segment lost 4 bases and the J segment 6 bases; nucleotides outside the gene matches: 10. The CDR3 has 15 residues. Germline V gene sequence: CDR1 SGHAT, CDR2 FQNNGV. The CDR3 bases are TGTGCCAGCAGCTCAGCTGACAGGGGGAGTAGCGAGCAGTACTTC. Translation gives CASSSADRGSSEQYF.

The rearrangement uses TRBV7-2 and TRBJ2-2, with D hard to call. The ends were cut back, 5 bases at V and 1 base at J, with 14 bases in the middle. Germline V lookup: CDR1 SGHTA, CDR2 FQGNSA. The length of the CDR3 is 16 residues. The DNA of the CDR3 is TGTGCCAGCAGCCCCGGGCAACGCTTGAACACCGGGGAGCTGTTTTTT. Translating it yields CASSPGQRLNTGELFF. Supplemented by reference TRBV7-2 and TRBJ2-2, the full variable domain reads GAGVSQSPSNKVTEKGKDVELRCDPISGHTALYWYRQSLGQGLEFLIYFQGNSAPDKSGLPSDRFSAERTGGSVSTLTIQRTQQEDSAVYLCASSPGQRLNTGELFFGEGSRLTVL.

V and J are TRBV2 and TRBJ1-5; TRBD1 matches 8 bases. The V segment lost 6 bases and the J segment 5 bases; nucleotides outside the gene matches: 3. Germline CDR1 SNHLY, CDR2 FYNNEI. CDR3 size: 13 residues. The chain's CDR3 is CASRGTGYQPQHF. The CDR3 DNA reads TGTGCCAGCAGGGGGACAGGCTATCAGCCCCAGCATTTT.

The CDR3 coding sequence is TGTGCCAGCAGCCCCCGGGGGGCGGGAGAAACCAATGAGCAGTTCTTC. Translated, it gives CASSPRGAGETNEQFF. This chain uses TRBV4-2 with TRBJ2-1; possibly TRBD2 for D (7 bases). The germline V gene encodes CDR1 LGHNA and CDR2 YNFKEQ. This CDR3 is built from 16 residues. V dropped 4 bases and J dropped 6 bases, with 19 bases sitting between them.

The chain carries TRBV5-4 and TRBJ2-5; 12 bases map to TRBD2. Trimming took 4 bases from V and 7 from J; bases not matched to a gene: 11. Per germline, CDR1 SGHNT and CDR2 YYREEE (reference sequence). CDR3 size: 16 residues. The CDR3 here is CASSPSASGRVWTQYF. For the CDR3, the DNA is TGTGCCAGCAGCCCCAGCGCTAGCGGGAGGGTGTGGACCCAGTACTTC.

Comments on this clone: Sequence at one end of the junction differs from germline and may be a read error. The chain links TRBV6-1 to TRBJ2-7; 8 bases are shared with TRBD1. The CDR3 length is 15 residues. Germline V gene lookup returns CDR1 MNHNS and CDR2 SASEGT. In DNA form, the CDR3 reads TGTGCCAGCAGTGTAGACAGGGGCTTCTCCAACGAGCAGTACTTC. It codes for CASSVDRGFSNEQYF.

The chain joins TRBV20-1 to TRBJ2-5, with D possibly TRBD2 on 6 matching bases. Germline values: CDR1 DFQATT, CDR2 SNEGSKA (reference sequence). Trimming removed 5 bases from V and 5 bases from J, with 9 bases in between. The length of the CDR3 is 11 residues. CDR3 bases: TGCAGTGCTTCGGGGGAGGAGACCCAGTACTTC. Translated: CSASGEETQYF.

The V and J genes are TRBV5-1 and TRBJ2-1, with 8 bases fitting TRBD2. The CDR3 is 14 residues long. Germline V gene lookup returns CDR1 SGHRS and CDR2 YFSETQ. Trimming took 0 bases from V and 8 from J; bases not matched to a gene: 4. The DNA for the CDR3 is TGCGCCAGCAGCTTGGCCGGGACTAGTGATGAGCAGTTCTTC. Translating it yields CASSLAGTSDEQFF.

CDR3 in DNA: TGTGCCAGCAGCCAAGGGAGCGGGTATTTGGGCTACACCTTC. It is translated as CASSQGSGYLGYTF. The rearrangement links TRBV14 to TRBJ1-2, with D hard to call. Trimming removed 1 base at V and 8 bases at J, with 14 bases between. Germline V gene sequence: CDR1 SGHDN, CDR2 FVKESK. The CDR3 has 14 amino acids.

This rearrangement joins TRBV4-1 to TRBJ2-4; D is ambiguous. Trimming took 4 bases from V and 6 from J, leaving 10 bases between them. Germline V CDR1 and CDR2: MGHRA, YSYEKL. This CDR3 has 13 amino acids. Here the CDR3 DNA reads TGCGCCAGCAGCCCCCGAGACCTAAACATTCAGTACTTC. Its translation is CASSPRDLNIQYF.

CDR3 in DNA: TGTGCCAGCAGCTCTTCGGGGGTTGCGGGAATCTACAATGAGCAGTTCTTC. Protein sequence: CASSSSGVAGIYNEQFF. The chain has TRBV13 and TRBJ2-1; weak D call: TRBD2 (6 bases). V was cut by 4 bases and J by 3 bases, with 19 bases left in between. Germline V CDR1 and CDR2: PRHDT, FYEKMQ (reference sequence). The CDR3 consists of 17 residues.

The rearrangement joins TRBV5-1 to TRBJ2-2, with D perhaps given as TRBD1 or TRBD2 (5 bases each). CDR3 length: 14 amino acids. Germline V CDR1 and CDR2: SGHRS, YFSETQ. V was shortened by 5 bases and J by 4 bases, with 12 bases between the two germline ends. The CDR3, as DNA: TGCGCCAGCAGGGGACCCGGGTTCACCGGGGAGCTGTTTTTT. Its protein is CASRGPGFTGELFF. Full variable domain (outside the CDR3, taken from reference TRBV5-1 and TRBJ2-2): KAGVTQTPRYLIKTRGQQVTLSCSPISGHRSVSWYQQTPGQGLQFLFEYFSETQRNKGNFPGRFSGRQFSNSRSEMNVSTLELGDSALYLCASRGPGFTGELFFGEGSRLTVL.

This clone occurred once. The chain couples TRBV6-5 to TRBJ1-2; D call uncertain. This CDR3 is built from 13 residues. With 1 base removed from V and 6 bases from J, the gap between germline ends came to 9 bases. Germline V lookup: CDR1 MNHEY, CDR2 SVGAGI. This chain's CDR3 is CASSYLTAHGYTF. The CDR3 DNA sequence: TGTGCCAGCAGTTACTTAACAGCGCATGGCTACACCTTC.